This T cell receptor beta chain was identified during a study of control samples from healthy donors and cancer patients. Sequencing used immunoSEQ multiplex PCR; TCRdb keeps in-frame clones, though not all of them. Of 100,000 to 130,000 clones in the sample, 70% to 85% were seen once. This clone was detected a few times. This CDR3 contains 12 residues. Per germline, CDR1 LGHDT and CDR2 YNNKEL (reference sequence). The germline V and J ends were trimmed by 3 bases and 5 bases, with 8 bases remaining between them. Sequencing was done on a sample of blood. V usage is TRBV3-1 (or the pseudogene TRBV3-2) and J usage is TRBJ2-7; D not resolved. The TCR originated in a man between 18 and 35 years old in good health. CDR3 in amino acids: CASSHQADEQYF. CDR3 nucleotides: TGTGCCAGCAGCCACCAGGCCGACGAGCAGTACTTC.